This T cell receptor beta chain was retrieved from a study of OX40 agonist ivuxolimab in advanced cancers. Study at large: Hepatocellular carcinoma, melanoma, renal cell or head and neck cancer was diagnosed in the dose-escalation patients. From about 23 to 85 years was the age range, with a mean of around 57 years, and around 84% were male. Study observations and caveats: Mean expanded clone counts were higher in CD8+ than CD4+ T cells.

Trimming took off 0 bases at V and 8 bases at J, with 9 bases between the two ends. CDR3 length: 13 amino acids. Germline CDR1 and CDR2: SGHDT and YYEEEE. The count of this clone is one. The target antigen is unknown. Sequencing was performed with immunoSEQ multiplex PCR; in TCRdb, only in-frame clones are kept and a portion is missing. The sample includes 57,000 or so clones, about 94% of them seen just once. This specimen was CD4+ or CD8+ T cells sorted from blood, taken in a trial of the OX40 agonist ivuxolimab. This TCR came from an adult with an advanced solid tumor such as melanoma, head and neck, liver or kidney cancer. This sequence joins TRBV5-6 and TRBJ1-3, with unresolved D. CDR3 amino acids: CASSLVSRDTIYF. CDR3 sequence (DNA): TGTGCCAGCAGCTTGGTGAGCCGGGACACCATATATTTT.